This passage covers 32 T cell receptor beta chains from one sample sequenced in a study of T cell responses to AZD1222 COVID-19 vaccine. Only in-frame clones appear in the TCRdb table, and some are missing; sequencing was by immunoSEQ multiplex PCR. The sample has under 75,000 clones; less than 90% are singletons. Sequenced here: peripheral blood, sampled on day 0 of AZD1222 vaccination. These receptors all stem from an adult in good health.

V and J are TRBV19 and TRBJ2-5; a weak D match, TRBD1 (6 bases). Germline-derived CDR1 and CDR2 are LNHDA and SQIVND (reference sequence). The CDR3 extends over 18 amino acids. Between the trimmed V and J ends, which lost 2 bases and 0 bases, there was a span of 19 bases. The CDR3 DNA follows: TGTGCCAGTAGTATATCGGTGACAGGAGGACTTGACCAAGAGACCCAGTACTTC. Its protein is CASSISVTGGLDQETQYF.

The chain employs TRBV4-3 and TRBJ1-4; a weak D match, TRBD1 (5 bases). This CDR3 is built from 14 residues. The V gene's germline CDR1 is LGHNA and CDR2 YSLEER. Trimming removed 1 base at V and 8 bases at J, with 11 bases between. The CDR3 spells CASSQGAGQEKLFF. The CDR3, as DNA: TGCGCCAGCAGCCAAGGGGCAGGGCAGGAAAAACTGTTTTTT.

This clone is a singleton in its sample. The chain links TRBV3-1 (or the pseudogene TRBV3-2) to TRBJ2-7; 8 bases map to TRBD1. The CDR3 length is 14 residues. Germline CDR1 and CDR2: LGHDT and YNNKEL (reference sequence). Trimming cost V 4 bases and J 4 bases; bases outside gene matches: 6. The CDR3: CASSPLGQEYEQYF. DNA for the CDR3: TGTGCCAGCAGCCCATTGGGACAGGAATACGAGCAGTACTTC.

The gene calls are TRBV28 and TRBJ2-5; either TRBD1 or TRBD2 may fit D (5 bases each). CDR1 is MDHEN, CDR2 SYDVKM, per germline. The CDR3 is 15 residues long. V was shortened by 5 bases and J by 6 bases, with 19 bases between the two germline ends. This chain's CDR3 is CASSIHGGGRKTQYF. CDR3 bases: TGTGCCAGCAGTATTCATGGTGGGGGAAGGAAGACCCAGTACTTC.

This chain uses TRBV9 with TRBJ1-5; D is unclear. The germline V gene has CDR1 SGDLS and CDR2 YYNGEE. The CDR3 has 13 amino acids. Trimming cost V 3 bases and J 5 bases, with 9 bases left between them. CDR3 region: CASSESPDQPQHF. CDR3 bases: TGTGCCAGCAGCGAGTCTCCGGATCAGCCCCAGCATTTT.

The chain uses TRBV18 and TRBJ2-7; a possible D gene is TRBD1 (5 bases). Trimming stripped 4 bases from V and 7 bases from J, with 8 bases between. This CDR3 contains 11 residues. Germline CDR1 is KGHSH and CDR2 is LQKENI. The DNA for the CDR3 is TGTGCCAGCTCACTACAGGAAGAGCAGTACTTC. Amino acid sequence: CASSLQEEQYF.

The rearrangement uses TRBV5-4 and TRBJ2-3, with D uncertain. The CDR3 is made up of 13 amino acids. V lost 5 bases and J 4 bases, leaving 11 bases between the germline ends. Germline CDR1 is SGHNT and CDR2 is YYREEE (reference sequence). The DNA for the CDR3 is TGTGCCAGCAGAGAGTTACAATCAGATACGCAGTATTTT. Encoded protein: CASRELQSDTQYF.

V usage is TRBV7-5 and J usage is TRBJ1-1. TRBV7-5 is designated a pseudogene. The CDR3 is 10 amino acids. The CDR3 spells CARRVSEAFF. The CDR3 DNA sequence: TGTGCCCGGAGGGTCAGTGAAGCTTTCTTT.

The chain recombines TRBV5-7 with TRBJ1-5; 10 nucleotides match TRBD1. TRBV5-7 is marked as an open reading frame, function uncertain. There are 17 residues in the CDR3. The ends lost 6 bases at V and 0 bases at J; junction bases unmatched: 9. The CDR3 reads CASTGTGDVNSNQPQHF. The CDR3 DNA sequence: TGTGCCAGCACCGGGACAGGGGATGTGAATAGCAATCAGCCCCAGCATTTT.

J is TRBJ2-3 and V is TRBV28, with TRBD1 matching 10 bases. Germline assignment: CDR1 MDHEN and CDR2 SYDVKM. This CDR3 spans 17 amino acids. V trimming: 5 bases; J trimming: 2 bases; junction bases outside the gene matches: 10. In DNA, the CDR3 is TGTGCCAGCAGTCCTCGGGACAGGGGAGTGGACACAGATACGCAGTATTTT. Protein: CASSPRDRGVDTDTQYF. Combining the CDR3 with reference TRBV28 and TRBJ2-3 gives the whole variable domain DVKVTQSSRYLVKRTGEKVFLECVQDMDHENMFWYRQDPGLGLRLIYFSYDVKMKEKGDIPEGYSVSREKKERFSLILESASTNQTSMYLCASSPRDRGVDTDTQYFGPGTRLTVL.

The rearrangement links TRBV3-1 (or the pseudogene TRBV3-2) to TRBJ2-7, with 11 nucleotides matching TRBD2. The CDR3 spans 15 residues. The germline V gene has CDR1 LGHDT and CDR2 YNNKEL (reference sequence). The junction had 4 bases not matched to a gene; V was cut back by 0 bases and J by 6 bases. Here the CDR3 reads CASSQDSSGGSEQYF. In DNA form, the CDR3 reads TGTGCCAGCAGCCAAGACTCTAGCGGGGGGAGCGAGCAGTACTTC.

The rearrangement links TRBV28 to TRBJ2-1; D not resolved. Trimming left V 6 bases short and J 7 bases short, with 10 bases between. The CDR3 totals 12 residues. CDR1 is MDHEN and CDR2 is SYDVKM in the germline V gene. This CDR3 reads CASSPRRNEQFF. In DNA, the CDR3 is TGTGCCAGCAGCCCCAGACGTAATGAGCAGTTCTTC.

This chain joins TRBV4-2 and TRBJ2-3; the match to TRBD2 covers 11 bases. Germline CDR1 reads LGHNA; CDR2 reads YNFKEQ. The CDR3 contains 15 residues. J gave up 4 bases and V 6 bases, and 6 bases lay outside the gene matches. CDR3 nucleotide sequence: TGTGCCAGCAGTCCTACTAGCGGGAGCTCAGATACGCAGTATTTT. It yields the protein CASSPTSGSSDTQYF.

V is TRBV7-9 and J is TRBJ2-3; D not certain. Per the germline V gene, CDR1 is SEHNR and CDR2 is FQNEAQ (reference sequence). The CDR3 spans 13 residues. With 3 bases removed from V and 3 bases from J, the gap between germline ends came to 7 bases. This CDR3 is CASSFDLTDTQYF. The CDR3 nucleotides are TGTGCCAGCAGCTTTGACTTGACAGATACGCAGTATTTT. Filled out from reference TRBV7-9 and TRBJ2-3, the complete variable domain reads DTGVSQNPRHKITKRGQNVTFRCDPISEHNRLYWYRQTLGQGPEFLTYFQNEAQLEKSRLLSDRFSAERPKGSFSTLEIQRTEQGDSAMYLCASSFDLTDTQYFGPGTRLTVL.

The chain uses TRBV11-3 and TRBJ2-1; maybe TRBD1 (6 bases). Trimming pared 1 base from V and 8 bases from J, leaving 15 bases between. The CDR3 has 15 residues. CDR1 is SGHNT, CDR2 YENEEA, per germline. The DNA for the CDR3 is TGTGCCAGCAGCTTAGTTGGGGGCCCTTGGGATGAGCAGTTCTTC. Protein product: CASSLVGGPWDEQFF.

V usage is TRBV3-1 (or the pseudogene TRBV3-2) and J usage is TRBJ1-5; unclear D gene. This CDR3 spans 17 amino acids. The germline CDR1 and CDR2 sequences are LGHDT and YNNKEL (reference sequence). Trimming pared 1 base from V and 0 bases from J, leaving 13 bases between. CDR3 coding DNA: TGTGCCAGCAGCCAAGTTGGGTCGGCTTATAGCAATCAGCCCCAGCATTTT. As protein: CASSQVGSAYSNQPQHF.

V is TRBV11-2 and J is TRBJ1-5; TRBD1 is a possible D gene (5 bases). Germline CDR1 reads SGHAT; CDR2 reads FQNNGV. This CDR3 spans 16 amino acids. V dropped 5 bases and J dropped 7 bases, with 21 bases sitting between them. The CDR3 DNA follows: TGTGCCAGCAGCCCTGGGGGGTCGGGGAGTGGGCAGCCCCAGCATTTT. This encodes CASSPGGSGSGQPQHF.

The chain carries TRBV6-5 and TRBJ2-5, with D tentatively TRBD1 (6 bases). V shed 7 bases and J shed 3 bases, with 12 bases lying between them. Germline CDR1 MNHEY, CDR2 SVGAGI. The CDR3 totals 13 residues. DNA of the CDR3: TGTGCCAGCACCGGACAGACGAAAGAGACCCAGTACTTC. Encoded protein: CASTGQTKETQYF.

The chain joins TRBV5-6 to TRBJ2-7; TRBD1 or TRBD2 may be the D gene (7 bases each). Germline V gene lookup returns CDR1 SGHDT and CDR2 YYEEEE. Between the trimmed V and J ends, which lost 6 bases and 2 bases, there was a span of 15 bases. This CDR3 has 14 residues. The CDR3 is CASNWGRGPYEQYF. DNA of the CDR3: TGTGCCAGCAACTGGGGGAGGGGGCCCTACGAGCAGTACTTC.

The rearrangement links TRBV7-3 to TRBJ2-7; maybe TRBD2 (5 bases). V dropped 3 bases and J dropped 5 bases, with 11 bases sitting between them. Germline V gene sequence: CDR1 SGHTA, CDR2 FQGTGA. This CDR3 comprises 13 residues. The CDR3 loop is CASSFGDNNEQYF. The CDR3 DNA follows: TGTGCCAGCAGCTTCGGGGATAACAACGAGCAGTACTTC.

This clone has only one observation. The CDR3 sequence is CASSLGPLGGYTF. The CDR3, as DNA: TGTGCCAGCAGCTTAGGACCGCTGGGCGGCTACACCTTC. The rearrangement uses TRBV7-9 and TRBJ1-2; no firm D call. The CDR3 extends over 13 amino acids. The V gene lost 1 base and the J gene lost 8 bases, with 11 bases spanning the gap. CDR1 and CDR2 (germline): SEHNR, FQNEAQ (reference sequence).

The V call is TRBV20-1, the J call TRBJ2-7; D possibly corresponds to TRBD2 (5 bases). Germline-derived CDR1 and CDR2 are DFQATT and SNEGSKA (reference sequence). The CDR3 length is 14 residues. V lost 3 bases and J 3 bases, leaving 15 bases between the germline ends. The DNA of the CDR3 is TGCAGTGCTAGTCAATCCGGACTTCTCTACGAGCAGTACTTC. Protein product: CSASQSGLLYEQYF.

This chain uses TRBV6-6 with TRBJ1-1; tentatively, D is TRBD1 (6 bases). The CDR3 is 10 amino acids. CDR1 and CDR2 from the germline V gene are MNHNY and SVGAGI (reference sequence). With 8 bases removed from V and 8 bases from J, the gap between germline ends came to 9 bases. CDR3 region: CASQDSEAFF. CDR3 bases: TGTGCCAGCCAGGACAGCGAAGCTTTCTTT.

This chain joins TRBV9 and TRBJ2-4; weak D call: TRBD1 (5 bases). This CDR3 region has 16 residues. The V end lost 0 bases, the J end lost 0 bases, and 10 bases lay between the germline ends. Germline CDR1 is SGDLS and CDR2 is YYNGEE. In nucleotides, the CDR3 is TGTGCCAGCAGCGTAGATAGGGGTGAAGCCAAAAACATTCAGTACTTC. Translation: CASSVDRGEAKNIQYF.

This chain links TRBV7-8 with TRBJ1-2, with 8 bases that match TRBD1. This CDR3 has 13 amino acids. Trimming removed 4 bases from V and 8 bases from J; junction bases left unmatched: 6. Germline values: CDR1 SGHVS, CDR2 FQNEAQ. The DNA for the CDR3 is TGTGCCAGCAGCTCAGACAGGGGAGGAGGCTACACCTTC. Protein sequence: CASSSDRGGGYTF.

V usage is TRBV7-9 and J usage is TRBJ2-1; maybe TRBD2 (5 bases). Germline V gives CDR1 SEHNR, CDR2 FQNEAQ (reference sequence). The V gene lost 3 bases and the J gene lost 13 bases, with 7 bases spanning the gap. The CDR3 consists of 10 residues. The CDR3 protein is CASSLEVQFF. DNA of the CDR3: TGTGCCAGCAGCTTGGAGGTACAGTTCTTC.

The gene calls are TRBV10-3 and TRBJ1-2, with 7 bases fitting TRBD1. The CDR3 is 14 amino acids. The germline CDR1 and CDR2 sequences are ENHRY and SYGVKD. V lost 4 bases to trimming and J lost 4 bases; unmatched junction nucleotides: 6. The DNA of the CDR3 is TGTGCCATCAGTGGGACAGGCTTGGGCTATGGCTACACCTTC. It codes for CAISGTGLGYGYTF.

The chain links TRBV7-2 to TRBJ2-7; 7 bases agree with TRBD2. CDR1 and CDR2 from the germline V gene are SGHTA and FQGNSA. The CDR3 consists of 18 residues. The V gene end was trimmed by 3 bases and the J gene end by 3 bases; junction bases not matched to a gene: 17. CDR3 bases: TGTGCCAGCAGCTTCCCAACCGGCGCGGGGGAGGCCCTCTACGAGCAGTACTTC. Its protein product is CASSFPTGAGEALYEQYF.

In this sample, this clone turned up once. The rearrangement uses TRBV5-5 and TRBJ1-6; 8 bases align to TRBD1. Trimming cost V 0 bases and J 8 bases; bases outside gene matches: 10. Germline CDR1 reads SGHKS; CDR2 reads YYEKEE (reference sequence). The CDR3 loop spans 17 amino acids. The CDR3 here is CASSLVPLTGGYSPLHF. The CDR3, as DNA: TGTGCCAGCAGCTTGGTCCCGCTTACAGGGGGATATTCACCCCTCCACTTT.

The rearrangement uses TRBV19 and TRBJ1-3, with D hard to call. V dropped 5 bases and J dropped 1 base, with 24 bases sitting between them. The CDR3 is made up of 19 amino acids. Germline loops: CDR1 LNHDA, CDR2 SQIVND (reference sequence). In DNA, the CDR3 is TGTGCCAGTAGTCCAACAATCGCTCGTCGGGATGATTCTGGAAACACCATATATTTT. Translation gives CASSPTIARRDDSGNTIYF.

CDR3 bases: TGTGCCAGCACCGCCGGGGCTTCTGGGGCCAACGTCCTGACTTTC. It yields the protein CASTAGASGANVLTF. The gene calls are TRBV7-9 and TRBJ2-6, with D perhaps assigned TRBD1 or TRBD2 (5 bases each). The V gene's germline CDR1 is SEHNR and CDR2 FQNEAQ (reference sequence). Trimming left V 7 bases short and J 1 base short, with 11 bases between. CDR3 size: 15 residues.

The rearrangement links TRBV28 to TRBJ1-1, with D possibly TRBD1 on 6 matching bases. With 7 bases removed from V and 4 bases from J, the gap between germline ends came to 19 bases. Germline lookup yields CDR1 MDHEN and CDR2 SYDVKM. The CDR3 has 15 amino acids. The CDR3 region is CASKSAGARSTEAFF. The CDR3 region has the DNA TGTGCCAGCAAATCTGCGGGGGCGCGGAGCACTGAAGCTTTCTTT.